This TCR beta chain was recorded in a study of cytomegalovirus exposure and HLA in healthy donors. CDR3 length equals 18 residues. Germline CDR1 reads MGHDK; CDR2 reads SYGVNS. With 6 bases clipped from V and 0 bases from J, the junction kept 12 bases outside the gene matches. Assay: immunoSEQ multiplex PCR; the TCRdb copy retains only in-frame clones and omits some. The sample holds tens of thousands of clones, approximately 96% seen once. The receptor comes from a man younger than 35 in good health and CMV-seropositive. The chain combines TRBV25-1 with TRBJ2-1; TRBD1 matches 9 bases. Input material: PBMCs. CDR3 loop: CASRGQGGSYGSYNEQFF. For the CDR3, the DNA is TGTGCCAGCAGGGGACAGGGTGGGTCTTATGGCTCCTACAATGAGCAGTTCTTC.